This entry concerns a single T cell receptor beta chain. The read finishes 3 residues shy of the CDR3 end, and the germline J gene is used to complete it. The data stem from a study of T cells in women clearing cervical HPV infection. Profiling relied on immunoSEQ multiplex PCR, and the TCRdb table lists in-frame clones only, not all of them. This sample carries 31,000 or so clones, with 3.5% to 5% going to the ten biggest clones. The CDR3 length is 14 residues. Germline assignment: CDR1 MNHEY and CDR2 SVGEGT. With 1 base removed from V and 4 bases from J, the gap between germline ends came to 8 bases.

Sequenced: blood buffy coat. The clonotype was recovered from a woman between 18 and 69 years old with a cervical HPV16 infection that either progressed to CIN3+ or cleared (not recorded which). The chain is built from TRBV6-2 or TRBV6-3 and TRBJ1-5, with D possibly matching TRBD1 (5 bases). The covered CDR3 bases are TGTGCCAGCAGTTACTGGGGGGGTAATCAGCCC. Translating gives CASSYWGGNQP. In full, the CDR3 reads CASSYWGGNQPQHF.